The present entry profiles one TCR beta chain with its context. Its antigen is still unknown. A read error may produce the germline difference seen at one junction end. Amplification of TCR beta CDR3 regions used RNA transcripts. The authors performed first-round RT-PCR with HTBI primers and then a second-round multiplex PCR. TCRdb passed the multiplex PCR reads through MiXCR, listing each CDR3 protein once. The data show about 240,000 distinct CDR3 sequences, about 47% seen once. The CDR3 has 15 amino acids. The germline gives CDR1 SQVTM, CDR2 ANQGSEA. This record belongs to a study of Graves' ophthalmopathy and Graves' hyperthyroidism. Whole-study results and caveats: Most expanded clonotypes in thyroid above 0.001 frequency also showed up in blood.

This TCR derives from an adult man with Graves' ophthalmopathy. The sequenced sample consisted of peripheral blood. V and J are TRBV29-1 and TRBJ2-7; 11 bases are shared with TRBD2. The CDR3 loop is CSVEGLAGGTYEQYF. The CDR3, as DNA: TGCAGCGTCGAAGGGCTAGCGGGAGGCACCTACGAGCAGTACTTC.